The rows below give T cell receptor beta chains drawn from one sample of a study of T cells in Graves' hyperthyroidism and ophthalmopathy. TCRdb used MiXCR to reprocess the multiplex PCR reads, holding one entry per CDR3 protein. The sample has fewer than 250,000 distinct CDR3 sequences; 16% are singletons. Sequencing was performed on blood. These receptors were collected from a woman younger than 35 with Graves' ophthalmopathy. CDR3s include the opening cysteine and the closing phenylalanine or tryptophan. Fields, in order: J gene, clone size, V gene, CDR3 protein. The size entry is marked missing in some rows and otherwise reads once, few, many or a size class.

TRBJ2-1,many,TRBV7-9,CASSLARQGLGEQFF
TRBJ2-2,few,TRBV7-9,CASSHSGRMRDTGELFF
TRBJ2-7,many,TRBV20-1,CSASADKSYEQYF
TRBJ1-5,many,TRBV19,CASSTRSGNQPQHF
TRBJ2-3,many,TRBV28,CASSPRLAGGTDTQYF
TRBJ1-2,-,TRBV19,CASQLGGGEYYGYTF
TRBJ1-1,many,TRBV18,CASSPFGSNTEAFF
TRBJ1-1,-,TRBV24-1,CATSELTGDTEAFF
TRBJ2-1,many,TRBV7-9,CASSGPRRGQGAGDNEQFF
TRBJ1-5,many,TRBV27,CASSLLGANQPQHF
TRBJ1-1,few,TRBV27,CASSLSQRGEAFF
TRBJ2-2,-,TRBV10-3,CAISWGSGELFF
TRBJ2-7,few,TRBV19,CASSITSGGNEQYF
TRBJ2-7,many,TRBV15,CATSRGEAVTYEQYF
TRBJ1-2,many,TRBV3-1,CASSQVTVAGYGYTF
TRBJ2-1,-,TRBV29-1,CSVCLIGTREQFF
TRBJ2-1,many,TRBV5-1,CASSLNRLAGGEQFF
TRBJ2-5,-,TRBV30,CAWNLQGGETQYF
TRBJ1-2,many,TRBV20-1,CSARNQGNYGYTF
TRBJ1-4,many,TRBV2,CASSERGRGKLFF